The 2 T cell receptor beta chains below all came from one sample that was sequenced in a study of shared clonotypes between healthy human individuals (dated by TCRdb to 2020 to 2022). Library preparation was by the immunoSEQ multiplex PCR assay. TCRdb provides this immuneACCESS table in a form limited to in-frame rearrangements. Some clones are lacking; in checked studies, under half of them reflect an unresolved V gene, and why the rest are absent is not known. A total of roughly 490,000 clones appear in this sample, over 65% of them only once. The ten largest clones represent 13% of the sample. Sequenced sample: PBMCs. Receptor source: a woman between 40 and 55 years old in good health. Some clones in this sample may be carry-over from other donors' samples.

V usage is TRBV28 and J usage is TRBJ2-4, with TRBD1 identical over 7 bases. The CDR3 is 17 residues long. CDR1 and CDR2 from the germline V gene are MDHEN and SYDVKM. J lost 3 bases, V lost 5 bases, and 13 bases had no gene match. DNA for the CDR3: TGTGCCAGCAGTCTGGTGACAGGGAAGTTTCTCAAAAACATTCAGTACTTC. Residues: CASSLVTGKFLKNIQYF.

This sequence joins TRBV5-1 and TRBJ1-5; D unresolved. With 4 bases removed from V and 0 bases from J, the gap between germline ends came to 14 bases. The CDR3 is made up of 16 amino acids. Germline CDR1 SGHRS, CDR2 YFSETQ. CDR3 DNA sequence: TGCGCCAGCAGCGAAGACGGCGGAATTAGCAATCAGCCCCAGCATTTT. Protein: CASSEDGGISNQPQHF. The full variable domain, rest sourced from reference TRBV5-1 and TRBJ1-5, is KAGVTQTPRYLIKTRGQQVTLSCSPISGHRSVSWYQQTPGQGLQFLFEYFSETQRNKGNFPGRFSGRQFSNSRSEMNVSTLELGDSALYLCASSEDGGISNQPQHFGDGTRLSIL.